The source of this T cell receptor beta chain is a study of T cell responses to AZD1222 COVID-19 vaccine. This clone was found once. Antigen unknown. This CDR3 contains 12 residues. Study-level points and caveats: Baseline testing showed seropositivity in only 6 or 7 AZD1222 recipients. Spike as a whole was targeted by vaccine-associated CD4 TCRs, dominant at 160-218 and 743-854.

Clones were read by immunoSEQ multiplex PCR, and TCRdb kept only the in-frame ones, dropping some. The top ten clones hold about 3% of a sample with 120,000 to 150,000 clones, approximately 89% of them seen once. This specimen consisted of peripheral blood, obtained on day 0 of AZD1222 vaccination. The V gene is TRBV12-1, the J gene TRBJ2-2; TRBD2, the table's D call, lacks a check against the DNA. TRBV12-1 is deemed a pseudogene. This receptor was identified in an adult in good health. CDR3 region: CASSSAPGELFF. CDR3 coding DNA: TGTGCCAGCAGCTCCGCGCCGGGGGAGCTGTTTTTT.